One sample yielded the 15 T cell receptor beta chains listed below, sequenced in a study of T-cell reconstitution after alpha-beta-depleted transplantation in children. Unique molecular identifiers were used to barcode this TCRbeta library. Using its own MiXCR run on the PCR reads, TCRdb lists one record per CDR3 protein. The table records about 980,000 distinct CDR3 sequences, less than 30% of them present only once. The source material was PBMCs, mostly from graft donor cells, sampled 360 days after TCRalphabeta/CD19-depleted stem cell transplant. The receptors stem from a boy less than two years old who had a stem cell transplant for SCID, so the T cells may come from the graft donor.

The table lists this clonotype with a few counts. This chain links TRBV7-9 with TRBJ2-7, with D possibly being TRBD2 (6 bases). Germline V gives CDR1 SEHNR, CDR2 FQNEAQ (reference sequence). Trimming cost V 8 bases and J 3 bases, with 20 bases left between them. The CDR3 has 15 amino acids. The CDR3 DNA reads TGTGCCAGCTTGGAGGGTAACCAACAGTTCTACGAGCAGTACTTC. Its protein is CASLEGNQQFYEQYF.

This clonotype came up once. This chain joins TRBV11-2 and TRBJ2-4; TRBD2 matches at 8 bases. CDR1 and CDR2 from the germline V gene are SGHAT and FQNNGV. The CDR3 runs to 18 residues. V lost 0 bases, J lost 3 bases, and 10 bases stayed unmatched. In DNA, the CDR3 is TGTGCCAGCAGCTTAGACCGAGTAGCGGGGAGGAGCAAAAACATTCAGTACTTC. Encoded protein: CASSLDRVAGRSKNIQYF.

This rearrangement joins TRBV6-2 or TRBV6-3 to TRBJ2-7; unclear D gene. This CDR3 region has 12 residues. The V end lost 0 bases, the J end lost 6 bases, and 6 bases lay between the germline ends. CDR1 MNHEY and CDR2 SVGEGT come from the germline V gene. The DNA for the CDR3 is TGTGCCAGCAGTTACTCGATTTTCGAGCAGTACTTC. Its translation: CASSYSIFEQYF.

The chain employs TRBV5-1 and TRBJ2-1; 8 bases line up with TRBD2. Germline CDR1 is SGHRS and CDR2 is YFSETQ. With V trimmed by 6 bases and J by 5 bases, 10 bases remained unmatched. The CDR3 length is 15 residues. CDR3 DNA sequence: TGCGCCAGCAATACTGGCGGGGGGATAAACAATGAGCAGTTCTTC. It encodes CASNTGGGINNEQFF.

A remark on this clonotype: A clone one base away is much larger, so this may be a read error. The conserved closing phenylalanine or tryptophan is absent in this CDR3, likely reflecting a read error. This sequence joins TRBV28 and TRBJ2-5; D remains unclear. Germline V gives CDR1 MDHEN, CDR2 SYDVKM. The CDR3 runs 11 residues. Between the trimmed V and J ends, which lost 6 bases and 2 bases, there was a span of 4 bases. CDR3 region: CASRKQETQYL. In nucleotides, the CDR3 is TGTGCCAGCAGGAAGCAAGAGACCCAGTACCTC.

This chain joins TRBV4-3 and TRBJ2-7, with D unresolved. There are 13 residues in the CDR3. The germline V gene encodes CDR1 LGHNA and CDR2 YSLEER. The ends were cut back, 0 bases at V and 4 bases at J, with 7 bases in the middle. CDR3 DNA sequence: TGCGCCAGCAGCCAAGAAAATTCATACGAGCAGTACTTC. Encoded protein: CASSQENSYEQYF.

This clonotype has more than one count but fewer than ten. The chain is built from TRBV30 and TRBJ2-1, with 7 positions matching TRBD2. The germline V gene has CDR1 GTSNPN and CDR2 SVGIG (reference sequence). The CDR3 runs 11 residues. Trimming cost V 5 bases and J 8 bases; bases outside gene matches: 3. The DNA of the CDR3 is TGTGCCTGGGGACTAGTGTATGAGCAGTTCTTC. Its translation is CAWGLVYEQFF.

The chain links TRBV20-1 to TRBJ1-5, with D maybe TRBD1 (5 bases). The CDR3 loop spans 14 amino acids. V lost 1 base and J lost 6, with 13 bases in between. The V gene's germline CDR1 is DFQATT and CDR2 SNEGSKA (reference sequence). The CDR3 region is CSARGSAGFQPQHF. The CDR3, as DNA: TGCAGTGCTAGAGGTTCGGCAGGGTTTCAGCCCCAGCATTTT.

The chain carries TRBV4-1 and TRBJ1-2; perhaps TRBD1 as D (6 bases). The CDR3 sequence is 16 residues long. V was shortened by 6 bases and J by 0 bases, with 17 bases between the two germline ends. From germline, CDR1 is MGHRA and CDR2 YSYEKL. CDR3: CASSLGGARANYGYTF. The CDR3 DNA follows: TGCGCCAGCAGTCTCGGGGGGGCGAGGGCTAACTATGGCTACACCTTC.

Only a few counts were recorded for this clonotype. The chain is built from TRBV5-1 and TRBJ2-7; D is tentatively TRBD1 or TRBD2 (6 bases each). The CDR3 is made up of 14 amino acids. Trimming cost V 0 bases and J 5 bases, with 12 bases left between them. Germline-derived CDR1 and CDR2 are SGHRS and YFSETQ. Here the CDR3 reads CASSLGGAGDEQYF. DNA of the CDR3: TGCGCCAGCAGCTTGGGGGGGGCGGGCGACGAGCAGTACTTC.

This clonotype was counted ten times or more. The rearrangement uses TRBV29-1 and TRBJ2-5; D possibly matches TRBD1 or TRBD2 (6 bases each). The length of the CDR3 is 12 residues. CDR1 is SQVTM, CDR2 ANQGSEA, per germline. Trimming stripped 6 bases from V and 5 bases from J, with 13 bases between. The CDR3 loop reads CSVKGGGETQYF. Here the CDR3 DNA reads TGCAGCGTGAAGGGGGGTGGCGAGACCCAGTACTTC.

The chain carries TRBV5-1 and TRBJ2-7; D remains ambiguous. V was trimmed by 1 base and J by 6 bases, leaving 17 bases between them. Per the germline V gene, CDR1 is SGHRS and CDR2 is YFSETQ. CDR3 length: 15 amino acids. CDR3 sequence (DNA): TGCGCCAGCAGCTTGAGGCCCGTCGAGACGGTCGAGCAGTACTTC. Residues: CASSLRPVETVEQYF.

The chain has TRBV7-2 and TRBJ2-5; the D gene could be TRBD1 or TRBD2 (5 bases each). V was trimmed by 5 bases and J by 2 bases, leaving 18 bases between them. The CDR3 covers 16 residues. CDR1 is SGHTA, CDR2 FQGNSA, per germline. The chain's CDR3 is CASSPSGPAIQETQYF. Written as DNA, the CDR3 is TGTGCCAGCAGCCCTTCGGGACCAGCGATACAAGAGACCCAGTACTTC. Full variable domain (remainder filled in from reference TRBV7-2 and TRBJ2-5): GAGVSQSPSNKVTEKGKDVELRCDPISGHTALYWYRQSLGQGLEFLIYFQGNSAPDKSGLPSDRFSAERTGGSVSTLTIQRTQQEDSAVYLCASSPSGPAIQETQYFGPGTRLLVL.

The V gene is TRBV2, the J gene TRBJ2-3; 7 positions agree with TRBD2. Germline-derived CDR1 and CDR2 are SNHLY and FYNNEI. The V gene end was trimmed by 1 base and the J gene end by 3 bases; junction bases not matched to a gene: 7. The CDR3 extends over 16 amino acids. CDR3 sequence reads: CASSEEAGRYTDTQYF. DNA of the CDR3: TGTGCCAGCAGTGAAGAAGCGGGGAGATATACAGATACGCAGTATTTT. Using reference TRBV2 and TRBJ2-3 for the parts outside the CDR3, the full variable domain is EPEVTQTPSHQVTQMGQEVILRCVPISNHLYFYWYRQILGQKVEFLVSFYNNEISEKSEIFDDQFSVERPDGSNFTLKIRSTKLEDSAMYFCASSEEAGRYTDTQYFGPGTRLTVL.

This clonotype came up a few times. This rearrangement joins TRBV20-1 to TRBJ2-2; perhaps TRBD1 as D (6 bases). This CDR3 comprises 12 residues. Trimming took off 3 bases at V and 8 bases at J, with 10 bases between the two ends. The germline V gene encodes CDR1 DFQATT and CDR2 SNEGSKA (reference sequence). The CDR3 region is CSASQGGGELFF. For the CDR3, the DNA is TGCAGTGCTAGTCAAGGGGGTGGGGAGCTGTTTTTT.